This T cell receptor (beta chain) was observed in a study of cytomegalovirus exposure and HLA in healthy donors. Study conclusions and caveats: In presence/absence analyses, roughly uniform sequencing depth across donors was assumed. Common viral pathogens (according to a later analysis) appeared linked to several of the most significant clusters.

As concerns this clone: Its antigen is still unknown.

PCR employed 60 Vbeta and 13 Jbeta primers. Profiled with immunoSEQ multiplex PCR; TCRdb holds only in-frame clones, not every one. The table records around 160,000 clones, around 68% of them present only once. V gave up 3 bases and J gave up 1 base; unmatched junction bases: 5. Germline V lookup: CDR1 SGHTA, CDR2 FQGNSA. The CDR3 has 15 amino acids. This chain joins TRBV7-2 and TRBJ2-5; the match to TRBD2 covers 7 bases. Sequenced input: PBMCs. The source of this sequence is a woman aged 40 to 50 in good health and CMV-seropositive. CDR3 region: CASSFLAGVQETQYF. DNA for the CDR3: TGTGCCAGCAGCTTTTTGGCGGGGGTCCAAGAGACCCAGTACTTC. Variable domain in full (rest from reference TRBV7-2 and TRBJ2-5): GAGVSQSPSNKVTEKGKDVELRCDPISGHTALYWYRQSLGQGLEFLIYFQGNSAPDKSGLPSDRFSAERTGGSVSTLTIQRTQQEDSAVYLCASSFLAGVQETQYFGPGTRLLVL.